Listed below are T cell receptor beta chains from one sample, sequenced in a study of blood T cells in healthy people across ages. Each CDR3 protein gets one entry after TCRdb re-called the 5' RACE reads with MiXCR. This table has about 680,000 distinct CDR3 sequences, roughly 50% appearing once. The sample taken for sequencing was blood. The receptor set was obtained from a woman in her sixties in good health. Each CDR3 is given with its conserved first and last residue. D genes are given only for firm matches.

>TRBD2|TRBV28|.|14
CASSGLVPQETQFF
>.|TRBV7-7|TRBJ2-5|16
CASSLAVGAGQETQYF
>.|TRBV14|TRBJ2-7|15
CASSSPTRGSCEQYF
>TRBD2|TRBV20-1|TRBJ2-1|14
CSAPSGVTYNEQFF
>.|TRBV10-3|TRBJ2-1|13
CATSPSTYNEQFF
>.|TRBV12-3/TRBV12-4|TRBJ1-2|14
CASSPLNRTGGYTF
>.|TRBV10-3|TRBJ2-4|12
CAISEGKNIQYF
>TRBD2|TRBV7-2|TRBJ2-5|14
CASSREDHGETQYF
>.|TRBV7-2|.|14
CASSLSRDQKTQYF
>TRBD1|TRBV3-1|TRBJ2-7|15
CASSQAGTGPYEQYF
>.|TRBV3-1|TRBJ2-5|14
CASSQMAGGETQYF
>.|TRBV6-2/TRBV6-3|TRBJ1-2|14
CASSDGGANYGYTF
>.|TRBV28|TRBJ2-5|12
CASKASQETQYF
>.|TRBV18|TRBJ2-1|16
CASSPGYDPTHNEQFF